Below, 14 T cell receptor beta chains from the same sample are listed, as sequenced in a study of control samples from healthy donors and cancer patients. Only in-frame clones appear in the TCRdb table, and some are missing; sequencing was by immunoSEQ multiplex PCR. The sample yields 90,000 or so clones, approximately 91% seen once. Input material: blood. These receptors all come from a woman aged 60-75 years in good health.

This sequence joins TRBV19 and TRBJ2-2; D remains ambiguous. The CDR3 is made up of 14 amino acids. Germline V lookup: CDR1 LNHDA, CDR2 SQIVND (reference sequence). Trimming cost V 3 bases and J 2 bases, with 7 bases left between them. DNA for the CDR3: TGTGCCAGTAGTATCTTAGCCAACACCGGGGAGCTGTTTTTT. Protein sequence: CASSILANTGELFF.

The gene calls are TRBV11-3 and TRBJ1-2; 8 bases align to TRBD1. CDR1 is SGHNT and CDR2 is YENEEA in the germline V gene. V lost 11 bases, J lost 3 bases, and 14 bases stayed unmatched. The CDR3 extends over 15 amino acids. The CDR3 region has the DNA TGTGCCCAATCGGTGGGCAGGGGGCGCGACTATGGCTACACCTTC. Protein product: CAQSVGRGRDYGYTF.

Worth noting for this clone: Compared with germline, one end of the junction differs, possibly owing to a read error. The rearrangement joins TRBV3-1 (or the pseudogene TRBV3-2) to TRBJ2-4, with TRBD1 as a possible D gene (6 bases). This CDR3 spans 15 amino acids. Germline V lookup: CDR1 LGHDT, CDR2 YNNKEL (reference sequence). In nucleotides, the CDR3 is TGTGCCAGCAGCCAATTGTGGACAGCCGAAAACATTCAGTACTTC. This encodes CASSQLWTAENIQYF.

The V and J genes are TRBV5-6 and TRBJ2-1; TRBD1 is a possible D gene (6 bases). V lost 0 bases to trimming and J lost 7 bases, with 14 bases between them. This CDR3 has 15 amino acids. The germline V gene has CDR1 SGHDT and CDR2 YYEEEE. In nucleotides, the CDR3 is TGTGCCAGCAGCTTGGCCTGGACAGCAAAGAATGAGCAGTTCTTC. Protein product: CASSLAWTAKNEQFF.

This chain connects TRBV4-1 to TRBJ1-3; 8 bases line up with TRBD1. Per the germline V gene, CDR1 is MGHRA and CDR2 is YSYEKL. The CDR3 totals 14 residues. Losses at the gene ends were 3 bases for V and 2 bases for J; bases not matched to a gene: 0. Here the CDR3 DNA reads TGCGCCAGCAGCCAGACAGGGGCTGGAAACACCATATATTTT. Translating gives CASSQTGAGNTIYF.

The chain is built from TRBV10-3 and TRBJ1-3; no reliable D call. This CDR3 is built from 15 residues. Germline loops: CDR1 ENHRY, CDR2 SYGVKD. V shed 2 bases and J shed 4 bases, with 12 bases lying between them. Here the CDR3 DNA reads TGTGCCATCAGTGAGAATTCGGTATCCGGAAACACCATATATTTT. Encoded protein: CAISENSVSGNTIYF.

The gene calls are TRBV11-2 and TRBJ1-3; D possibly corresponds to TRBD1 (5 bases). Trimming removed 2 bases from V and 4 bases from J, with 18 bases in between. This CDR3 spans 17 amino acids. The germline gives CDR1 SGHAT, CDR2 FQNNGV. CDR3 DNA sequence: TGTGCCAGCAGCTTACCATTTCGACAGCCATGGGGAAACACCATATATTTT. This gives the protein CASSLPFRQPWGNTIYF.

The chain is built from TRBV19 and TRBJ2-1, with 11 bases aligning to TRBD2. The germline CDR1 and CDR2 sequences are LNHDA and SQIVND (reference sequence). J lost 14 bases, V lost 5 bases, and 8 bases had no gene match. This CDR3 is built from 13 residues. For the CDR3, the DNA is TGTGCCAGTAGTGACGGACTAGCGGGTCTTAAGTTCTTC. This sequence encodes CASSDGLAGLKFF.

The V and J genes are TRBV7-3 and TRBJ2-3; no reliable D call. V was pared by 1 base and J by 3 bases, with 11 bases between. The CDR3 has 15 residues. Per the germline V gene, CDR1 is SGHTA and CDR2 is FQGTGA. CDR3 sequence: CASSLSGTGTDTQYF. CDR3 nucleotides: TGTGCCAGCAGCTTAAGTGGTACCGGAACAGATACGCAGTATTTT.

This clone was seen a handful of times. The chain links TRBV19 to TRBJ1-5; D is undetermined. The CDR3 extends over 15 amino acids. Germline CDR1 and CDR2: LNHDA and SQIVND (reference sequence). V was trimmed by 5 bases and J by 0 bases, leaving 11 bases between them. The CDR3, as DNA: TGTGCCAGTAGTTGGTCAACATATAGCAATCAGCCCCAGCATTTT. It codes for CASSWSTYSNQPQHF.

This clone was counted between two and nine times. This chain connects TRBV20-1 to TRBJ2-1; D gene unclear. V dropped 6 bases and J dropped 9 bases, with 9 bases sitting between them. The germline gives CDR1 DFQATT, CDR2 SNEGSKA (reference sequence). This CDR3 is 10 amino acids long. CDR3 DNA sequence: TGCAGTGCGGTTAGTGTTGAGCAGTTCTTC. The encoded protein is CSAVSVEQFF.

The rearrangement links TRBV11-2 to TRBJ1-1; D gene uncertain. The V end was cut by 5 bases, the J end by 2 bases, with 9 bases between. The germline V gene has CDR1 SGHAT and CDR2 FQNNGV. The CDR3 extends over 13 amino acids. The CDR3 DNA sequence: TGTGCCAGCAGCCCCCCAGGCAACACTGAAGCTTTCTTT. Protein: CASSPPGNTEAFF.

This chain links TRBV6-6 with TRBJ2-6; TRBD2 is a possible D gene (5 bases). Per germline, CDR1 MNHNY and CDR2 SVGAGI (reference sequence). V was pared by 7 bases and J by 0 bases, with 10 bases between. The CDR3 length is 15 residues. CDR3 loop: CASKADGSGANVLTF. CDR3 coding DNA: TGTGCCAGCAAAGCGGACGGCTCTGGGGCCAACGTCCTGACTTTC.

J is TRBJ2-4 and V is TRBV20-1; 9 bases agree with TRBD1. The CDR3 runs to 16 residues. Germline lookup yields CDR1 DFQATT and CDR2 SNEGSKA (reference sequence). With 3 bases clipped from V and 3 bases from J, the junction kept 9 bases outside the gene matches. CDR3 DNA sequence: TGCAGTGCTAGTCGTTGGGACAGGGTGGACAAAAACATTCAGTACTTC. Translating gives CSASRWDRVDKNIQYF.